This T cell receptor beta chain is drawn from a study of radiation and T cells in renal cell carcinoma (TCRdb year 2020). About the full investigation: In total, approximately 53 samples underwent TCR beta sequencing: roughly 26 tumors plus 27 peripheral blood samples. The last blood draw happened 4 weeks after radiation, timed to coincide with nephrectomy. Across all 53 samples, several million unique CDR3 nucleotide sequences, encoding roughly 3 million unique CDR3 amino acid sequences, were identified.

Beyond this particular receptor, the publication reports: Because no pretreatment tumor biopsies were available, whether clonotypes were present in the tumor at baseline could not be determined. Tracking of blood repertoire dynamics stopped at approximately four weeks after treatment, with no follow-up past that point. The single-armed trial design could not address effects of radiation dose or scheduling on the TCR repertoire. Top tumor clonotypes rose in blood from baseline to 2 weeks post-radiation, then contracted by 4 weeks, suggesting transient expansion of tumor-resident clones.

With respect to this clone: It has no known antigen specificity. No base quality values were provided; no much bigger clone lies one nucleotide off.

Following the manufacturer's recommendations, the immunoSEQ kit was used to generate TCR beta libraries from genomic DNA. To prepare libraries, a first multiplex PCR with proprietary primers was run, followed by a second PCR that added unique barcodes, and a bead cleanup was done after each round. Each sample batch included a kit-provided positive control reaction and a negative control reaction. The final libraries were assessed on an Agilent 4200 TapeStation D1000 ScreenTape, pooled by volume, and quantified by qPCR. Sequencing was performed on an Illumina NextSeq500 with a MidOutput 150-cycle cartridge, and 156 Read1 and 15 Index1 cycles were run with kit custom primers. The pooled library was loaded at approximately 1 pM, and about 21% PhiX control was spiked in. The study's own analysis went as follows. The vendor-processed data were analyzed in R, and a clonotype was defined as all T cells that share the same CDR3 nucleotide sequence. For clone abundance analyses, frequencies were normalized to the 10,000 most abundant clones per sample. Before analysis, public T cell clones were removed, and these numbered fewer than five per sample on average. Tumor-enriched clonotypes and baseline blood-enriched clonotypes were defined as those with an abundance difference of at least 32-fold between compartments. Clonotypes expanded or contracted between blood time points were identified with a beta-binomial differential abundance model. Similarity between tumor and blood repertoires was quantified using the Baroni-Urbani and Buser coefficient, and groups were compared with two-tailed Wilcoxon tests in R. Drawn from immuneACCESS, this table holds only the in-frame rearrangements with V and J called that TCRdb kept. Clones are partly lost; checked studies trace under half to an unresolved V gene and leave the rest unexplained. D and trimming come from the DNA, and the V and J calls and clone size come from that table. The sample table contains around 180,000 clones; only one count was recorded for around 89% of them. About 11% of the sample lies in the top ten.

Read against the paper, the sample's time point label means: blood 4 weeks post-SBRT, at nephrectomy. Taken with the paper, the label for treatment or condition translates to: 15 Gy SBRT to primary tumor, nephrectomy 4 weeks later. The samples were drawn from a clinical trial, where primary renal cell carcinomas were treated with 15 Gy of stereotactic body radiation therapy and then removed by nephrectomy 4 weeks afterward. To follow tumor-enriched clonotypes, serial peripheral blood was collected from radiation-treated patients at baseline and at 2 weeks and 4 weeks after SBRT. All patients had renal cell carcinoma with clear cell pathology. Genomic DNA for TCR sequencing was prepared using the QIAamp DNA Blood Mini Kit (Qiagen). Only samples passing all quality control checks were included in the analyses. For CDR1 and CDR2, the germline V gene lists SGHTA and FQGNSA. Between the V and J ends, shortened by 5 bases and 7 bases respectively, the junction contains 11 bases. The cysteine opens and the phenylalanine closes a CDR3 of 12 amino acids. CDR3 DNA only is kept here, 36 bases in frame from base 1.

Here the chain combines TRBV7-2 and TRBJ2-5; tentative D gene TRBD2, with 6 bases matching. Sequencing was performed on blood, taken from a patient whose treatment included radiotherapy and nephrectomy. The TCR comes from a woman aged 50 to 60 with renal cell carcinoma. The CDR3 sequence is CASSLVSGTQYF. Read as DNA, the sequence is TGTGCCAGCAGCCTGGTTAGCGGGACCCAGTACTTC.